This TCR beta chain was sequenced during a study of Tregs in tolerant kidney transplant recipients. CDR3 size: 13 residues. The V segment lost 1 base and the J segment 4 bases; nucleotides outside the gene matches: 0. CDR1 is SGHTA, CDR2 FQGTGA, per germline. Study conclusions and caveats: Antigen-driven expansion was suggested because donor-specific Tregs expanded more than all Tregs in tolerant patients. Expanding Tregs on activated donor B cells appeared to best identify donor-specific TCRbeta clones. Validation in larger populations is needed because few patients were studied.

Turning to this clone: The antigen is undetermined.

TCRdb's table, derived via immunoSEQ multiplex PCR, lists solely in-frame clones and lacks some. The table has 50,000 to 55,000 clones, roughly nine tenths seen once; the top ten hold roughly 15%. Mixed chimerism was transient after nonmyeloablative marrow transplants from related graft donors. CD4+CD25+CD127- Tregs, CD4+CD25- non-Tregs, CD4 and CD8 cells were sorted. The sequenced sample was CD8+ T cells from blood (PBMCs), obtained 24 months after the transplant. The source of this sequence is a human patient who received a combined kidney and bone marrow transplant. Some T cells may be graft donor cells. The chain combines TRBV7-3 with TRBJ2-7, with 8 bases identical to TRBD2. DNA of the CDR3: TGTGCCAGCAGCTTAATAGCGGGATACGAGCAGTACTTC. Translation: CASSLIAGYEQYF. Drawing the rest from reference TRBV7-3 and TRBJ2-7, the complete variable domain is GAGVSQTPSNKVTEKGKYVELRCDPISGHTALYWYRQSLGQGPEFLIYFQGTGAADDSGLPNDRFFAVRPEGSVSTLKIQRTERGDSAVYLCASSLIAGYEQYFGPGTRLTVT.